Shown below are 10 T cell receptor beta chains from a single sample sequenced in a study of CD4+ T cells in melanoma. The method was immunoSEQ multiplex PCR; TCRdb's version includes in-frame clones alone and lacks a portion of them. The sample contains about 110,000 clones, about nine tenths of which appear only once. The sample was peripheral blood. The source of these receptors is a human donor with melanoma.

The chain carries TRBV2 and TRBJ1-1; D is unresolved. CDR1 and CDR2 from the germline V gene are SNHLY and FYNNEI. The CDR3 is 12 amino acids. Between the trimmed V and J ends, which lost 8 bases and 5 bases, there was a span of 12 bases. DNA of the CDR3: TGTGCCAGCGGGCAGCAGGCGACTGAAGCTTTCTTT. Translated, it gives CASGQQATEAFF.

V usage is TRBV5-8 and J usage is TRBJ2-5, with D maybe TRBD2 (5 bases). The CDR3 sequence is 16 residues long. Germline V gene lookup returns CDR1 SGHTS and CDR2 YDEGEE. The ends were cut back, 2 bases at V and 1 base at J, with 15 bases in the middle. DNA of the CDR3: TGTGCCAGCAGCTTTAGAGGTAGAGGGCGCCAAGAGACCCAGTACTTC. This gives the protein CASSFRGRGRQETQYF.

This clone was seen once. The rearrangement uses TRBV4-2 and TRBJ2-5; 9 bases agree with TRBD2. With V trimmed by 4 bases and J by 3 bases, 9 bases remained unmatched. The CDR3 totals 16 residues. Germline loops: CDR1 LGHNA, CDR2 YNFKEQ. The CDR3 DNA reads TGTGCCAGCAGCCCTATGCGGGGGGGCCTGAAAGAGACCCAGTACTTC. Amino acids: CASSPMRGGLKETQYF.

CDR3 bases: TGTGCCAGCAGCGCAGGGGGGCGAGCCCACCGGCAAGAAAAACTGTTTTTT. As protein: CASSAGGRAHRQEKLFF. The chain links TRBV5-4 to TRBJ1-4, with 7 bases identical to TRBD1. The J segment lost 8 bases and the V segment lost 4 bases, leaving 17 bases of the junction unmatched. CDR1 SGHNT and CDR2 YYREEE come from the germline V gene (reference sequence). The CDR3 is made up of 17 amino acids.

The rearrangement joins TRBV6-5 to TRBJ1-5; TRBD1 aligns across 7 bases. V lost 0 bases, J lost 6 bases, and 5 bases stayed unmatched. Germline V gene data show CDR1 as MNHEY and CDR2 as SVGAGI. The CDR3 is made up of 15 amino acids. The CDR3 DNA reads TGTGCCAGCAGTTACTCGACCGACAGGGCTCAGCCCCAGCATTTT. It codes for CASSYSTDRAQPQHF.

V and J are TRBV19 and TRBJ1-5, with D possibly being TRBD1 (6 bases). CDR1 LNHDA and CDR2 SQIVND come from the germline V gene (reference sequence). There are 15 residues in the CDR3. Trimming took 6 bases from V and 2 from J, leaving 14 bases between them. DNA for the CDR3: TGTGCCAGTAGGGGTGGGGGGCTCGGCAATCAGCCCCAGCATTTT. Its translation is CASRGGGLGNQPQHF.

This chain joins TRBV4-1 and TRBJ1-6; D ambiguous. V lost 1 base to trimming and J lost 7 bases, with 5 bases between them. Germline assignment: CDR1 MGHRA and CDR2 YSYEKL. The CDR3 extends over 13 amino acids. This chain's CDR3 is CASSQGQNSPLHF. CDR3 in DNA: TGCGCCAGCAGCCAAGGACAAAATTCACCCCTCCACTTT.

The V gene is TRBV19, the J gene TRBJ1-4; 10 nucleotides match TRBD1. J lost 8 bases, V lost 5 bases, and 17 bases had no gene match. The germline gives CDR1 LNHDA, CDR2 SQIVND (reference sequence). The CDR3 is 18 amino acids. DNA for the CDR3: TGTGCCAGTAGTGATTCCGGGACAGGGGTACTACTTGGGGAAAAACTGTTTTTT. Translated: CASSDSGTGVLLGEKLFF.

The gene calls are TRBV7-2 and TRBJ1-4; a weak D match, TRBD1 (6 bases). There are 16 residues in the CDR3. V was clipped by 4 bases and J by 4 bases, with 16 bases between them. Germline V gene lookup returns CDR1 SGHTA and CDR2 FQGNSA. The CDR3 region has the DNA TGTGCCAGCAGCTCGGGACACCGAGTACTTAATGAAAAACTGTTTTTT. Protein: CASSSGHRVLNEKLFF.

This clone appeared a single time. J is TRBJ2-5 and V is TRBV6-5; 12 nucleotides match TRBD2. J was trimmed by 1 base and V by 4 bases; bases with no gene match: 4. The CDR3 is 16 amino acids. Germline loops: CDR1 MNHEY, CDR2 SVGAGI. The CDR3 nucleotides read TGTGCCAGCAGTTGGACTAGCGGGGAGTGCCAAGAGACCCAGTACTTC. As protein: CASSWTSGECQETQYF.